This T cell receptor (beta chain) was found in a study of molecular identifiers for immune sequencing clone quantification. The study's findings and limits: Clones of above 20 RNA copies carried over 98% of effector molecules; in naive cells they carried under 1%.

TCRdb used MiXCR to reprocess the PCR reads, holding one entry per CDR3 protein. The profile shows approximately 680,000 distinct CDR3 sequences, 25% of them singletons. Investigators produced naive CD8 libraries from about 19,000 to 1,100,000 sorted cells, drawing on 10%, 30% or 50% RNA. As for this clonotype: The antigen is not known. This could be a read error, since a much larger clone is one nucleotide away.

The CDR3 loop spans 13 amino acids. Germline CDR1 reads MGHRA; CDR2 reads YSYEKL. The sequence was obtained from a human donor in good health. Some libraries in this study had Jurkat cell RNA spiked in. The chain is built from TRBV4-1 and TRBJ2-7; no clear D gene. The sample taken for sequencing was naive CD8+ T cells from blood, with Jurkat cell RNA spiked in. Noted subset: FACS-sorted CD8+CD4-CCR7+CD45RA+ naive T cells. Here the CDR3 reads CASSPSVSYKQYF. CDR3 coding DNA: TGCGCCAGCAGCCCGAGTGTTTCCTACAAGCAGTACTTC.